Listed below are T cell receptor beta chains from one sample, sequenced in a study of T-cell reconstitution after alpha-beta-depleted transplantation in children. Each CDR3 protein is one row after TCRdb ran MiXCR on the PCR reads. The sample records around 670,000 distinct CDR3 sequences, around 13% being singletons. This specimen consisted of PBMCs, obtained before TCRalphabeta/CD19-depleted stem cell transplant. These receptor sequences come from a girl aged 2 to 10 with congenital amegakaryocytic thrombocytopenia, due to receive a stem cell transplant. Each CDR3 is given with its conserved first and last residue. A D gene is named only where the DNA matches it firmly. Part of the rows lack a size; the others show once, few, many or a class for expanded clones.

many	TRBV5-1	TRBD1	TRBJ1-1	TGCGCCAGCAGCTGGAAGACAGGGGGGTCTGAAGCTTTCTTT	CASSWKTGGSEAFF
many	TRBV12-3/TRBV12-4	TRBD2	TRBJ2-1	TGTGCCAGCAGTTGGGGACTAGCGGGACCCTACAATGAGCAGTTCTTC	CASSWGLAGPYNEQFF
NA	TRBV7-8	NA	TRBJ2-1	TGTGCCAGCAGTACCTTCAGCTCCTACAATGAGCAGTTCTTC	CASSTFSSYNEQFF
NA	TRBV5-1	TRBD2	TRBJ2-2	TGCGCCAGCAGCAAGGGACTAGATTACCGGGAGCTGTTTTTT	CASSKGLDYRELFF
few	TRBV28	NA	TRBJ1-2	TGTGCCACCTACAGCTATGGCTACACCTTC	CATYSYGYTF
few	TRBV20-1	NA	TRBJ2-5	TGCAGTGCTAGAGCCCCCATGACCCAGTACTTC	CSARAPMTQYF
few	TRBV18	NA	TRBJ1-3	TGTGCCAGCTCCCGGGGCATCAGCTCTGGAAACACCATATATTTT	CASSRGISSGNTIYF
many	TRBV20-1	NA	TRBJ2-7	TGCAGTACTTTCTCAGGGACCTACGAGCAGTACTTC	CSTFSGTYEQYF
NA	TRBV12-3/TRBV12-4	TRBD2	TRBJ2-1	TGTACCATCAGTTTAGGGACTAGCGGGAGGGCCGAGGCTCCAAATGAGCAGTTCTTC	CTISLGTSGRAEAPNEQFF
NA	TRBV5-1	NA	TRBJ2-3	TGCGCCAGCAGCTTAAAGCGCCATGGTAGCACAGATACGCAGTATTTT	CASSLKRHGSTDTQYF
NA	TRBV5-6	NA	TRBJ2-2	TGTGCCAGCAGCACCAGCCTAGGGGAGCTGTTTTTT	CASSTSLGELFF
many	TRBV5-8	NA	TRBJ2-3	TGTGCCAGCAGCTTGGAACAGACCACAGATACGCAGTATTTT	CASSLEQTTDTQYF
NA	TRBV5-1	NA	TRBJ1-5	TGCGCCAGCAGCTTTGATGGCAGCCCTGGGCCCCAGCATTTT	CASSFDGSPGPQHF
NA	TRBV3-1	TRBD2	TRBJ2-5	TGTGCCAGCAGCCAAGTCTGGCTAGCGGGAGAGACCCAGTACTTC	CASSQVWLAGETQYF
NA	TRBV28	NA	TRBJ2-1	TGTGCCAGCAGTTTACACCCCCCACGTAATGAGCAGTTCTTC	CASSLHPPRNEQFF
NA	TRBV20-1	NA	TRBJ1-2	TGCAGTCCTGGGAGGGACTATGGCTACACCTTC	CSPGRDYGYTF
few	TRBV4-1	NA	TRBJ2-3	TGCGCCAGCAGCCAAGATCCACAGGGAGCCACAGATACGCAGTATTTT	CASSQDPQGATDTQYF
few	TRBV29-1	TRBD2	TRBJ2-7	TGCAGCGTTGAAGTGGGGCTAGCGGGAGCCCCCTTTGGCTACGAGCAGTACTTC	CSVEVGLAGAPFGYEQYF
NA	TRBV20-1	NA	TRBJ2-1	TGCAGTGCAGGACCCCTACTAGCACATGAGCAGTTCTTC	CSAGPLLAHEQFF
many	TRBV27	NA	TRBJ1-5	TGTGCCAGCAGTTTGGTGCAGGGTGTTCAGCCCCAGCATTTT	CASSLVQGVQPQHF
many	TRBV29-1	NA	TRBJ2-1	TGCAGCTTCCATCCCGGGACTGCCAGCTCCTACAATGAGCAGTTCTTC	CSFHPGTASSYNEQFF
many	TRBV20-1	TRBD2	TRBJ2-7	TGCAGTGCTAGGCGGGAGGCCTTCTCCTACGAGCAGTACTTC	CSARREAFSYEQYF
few	TRBV25-1	TRBD1	TRBJ2-1	TGTGCCAGCAGAGAAGGGGGCCGATTTTACAATGAGCAGTTCTTC	CASREGGRFYNEQFF
many	TRBV20-1	TRBD1	TRBJ1-6	TGCAGTGCCAGGACAGGGTTCGAGGGCTCCTATAATTCACCCCTCCACTTT	CSARTGFEGSYNSPLHF
few	TRBV2	TRBD2	TRBJ2-3	TGTGCCAGCAGTGGGACTAGCGGGAGCATCAATACGCAGTATTTT	CASSGTSGSINTQYF
few	TRBV5-1	NA	TRBJ2-3	TGCGCCAGCGGGGGTACTAGCTCTCGTTCGGATACGCAGTATTTT	CASGGTSSRSDTQYF
many	TRBV9	NA	TRBJ2-1	TGTGCCAGCAGCGTACGGACGGTCTCCTACAATGAGCAGTTCTTC	CASSVRTVSYNEQFF
many	TRBV2	TRBD2	TRBJ2-7	TGTGCCAGCACCGGACTAGCGAATCCCTACGAGCAGTACTTC	CASTGLANPYEQYF
many	TRBV6-2/TRBV6-3	TRBD2	TRBJ2-3	TGTGCCAGCCTACCCGGGCTAGCGGAGGTGACAGATACGCAGTATTTT	CASLPGLAEVTDTQYF
few	TRBV7-9	NA	TRBJ2-1	TGTGCCAGCAGCTTACAAGCGGCCCCCTACAATGAGCAGTTCTTC	CASSLQAAPYNEQFF
many	TRBV5-1	TRBD2	TRBJ2-1	TGCGCCAGCGGGATTAGCGGGAGGGCCGAAGTTAATGAGCAGTTCTTC	CASGISGRAEVNEQFF
few	TRBV15	NA	TRBJ2-3	TGTGCCACCAGCAGAGACCGGGGTGGGGATACGCAGTATTTT	CATSRDRGGDTQYF
many	TRBV20-1	TRBD2	TRBJ2-3	TGCAGTGCTAGAGATCTTCTAGCGGGAGCCCCAGATACGCAGTATTTT	CSARDLLAGAPDTQYF
many	TRBV7-2	TRBD1	TRBJ1-6	TGTGCCAGCAGCTTAAACGGGGGACAGGGTAACTCACCCCTCCACTTT	CASSLNGGQGNSPLHF
NA	TRBV5-1	TRBD1	TRBJ2-7	TGCGCCAGCAGCTTCGACAGGGTACCCTACGAGCAGTACTTC	CASSFDRVPYEQYF
few	TRBV24-1	TRBD2	TRBJ2-5	TGTGCCACCAGTGATGTGATAGCGGGAGTTGAGACCCAGTACTTC	CATSDVIAGVETQYF
once	TRBV28	NA	TRBJ2-3	TGTGCCAGCAGTTTTATGGCCGGAATTGATACGCAGTATTTT	CASSFMAGIDTQYF
NA	TRBV15	TRBD2	TRBJ2-1	TGTGCCACCAGCAAGCGGGAGGGCCTCGATGAGCAGTTCTTC	CATSKREGLDEQFF
NA	TRBV5-1	TRBD2	TRBJ2-1	TGCGCCAGCAGCTTGGGACTAGCGGGAGTGGACAATGAGCAGTTCTTC	CASSLGLAGVDNEQFF
many	TRBV9	NA	TRBJ2-3	TGTGCCAGCGCTAGCCCTCGAGATACGCAGTATTTT	CASASPRDTQYF
NA	TRBV7-8	NA	TRBJ2-3	TGTGCCAGCAGCTTAATGAAGGGCTTAGAAGGCACAGATACGCAGTATTTT	CASSLMKGLEGTDTQYF
few	TRBV5-6	NA	TRBJ2-3	TGTGCCAGCAGCCCAGCCAGTAGGCTAGGTACGCAGTATTTT	CASSPASRLGTQYF
NA	TRBV5-5	NA	TRBJ2-3	TGTGCCAGCACCGGGTGGGTGGCAGGCGCAGATACGCAGTATTTT	CASTGWVAGADTQYF
many	TRBV5-1	NA	TRBJ1-1	TGCGCCAGCAGCTTGTCCGGGGGGAGGTGGACTGAAGCTTTCTTT	CASSLSGGRWTEAFF
many	TRBV5-8	NA	TRBJ1-2	TGTGCCAGCAGCCGAGGGGACATTGGGTATGGCTACACCTTC	CASSRGDIGYGYTF
NA	TRBV20-1	TRBD1	TRBJ2-7	TGCAGTGCTAGGGGACAGCGATCCTCGTACTCCTACGAGCAGTACTTC	CSARGQRSSYSYEQYF
NA	TRBV10-3	NA	TRBJ2-7	TGTGCCATCGAAGGAGCGGGCGAGCAGTACTTC	CAIEGAGEQYF
few	TRBV6-1	NA	TRBJ1-1	TGTGCCAGCGGCCCCGCACTTCAGAACACTGAAGCTTTCTTT	CASGPALQNTEAFF
NA	TRBV3-1	NA	TRBJ2-2	TGTGCCAGCAGTCACCAACTACTCGGGGAGCTGTTTTTT	CASSHQLLGELFF
NA	TRBV20-1	TRBD2	TRBJ2-1	TGCAGTGCTAGAGATGAGGGACTAGCGTGGAATGAGCAGTTCTTC	CSARDEGLAWNEQFF
many	TRBV7-9	TRBD2	TRBJ2-1	TGTGCCAGCAGCTTCCCTTTTTATTATGGTGGGACTAGCGACAATGAGCAGTTCTTC	CASSFPFYYGGTSDNEQFF
many	TRBV7-6	TRBD2	TRBJ2-3	TGTGCCAGCAGCTTAGCCCCGGGACTAGCGGGGAACACAGATACGCAGTATTTT	CASSLAPGLAGNTDTQYF
NA	TRBV6-2/TRBV6-3	NA	TRBJ2-7	TGTGCCAGCGAGGGGGACTTCTCCTACGAGCAGTACTTC	CASEGDFSYEQYF
few	TRBV18	NA	TRBJ2-3	TGTGCCAGCTCAGTACCCCTGGTCCCGGATACGCAGTATTTT	CASSVPLVPDTQYF
many	TRBV10-3	NA	TRBJ1-5	TGTGCCATCGCCGCTACGGGATTTAGCAATCAGCCCCAGCATTTT	CAIAATGFSNQPQHF